One and the same sample provided the 14 T cell receptor beta chains below, sequenced in a study of blood T cells in healthy people across ages. PCR was performed a second time for 7 to 11 cycles using a sample-barcoded 5' primer and a J-beta primer mix. TCRdb re-called the 5' RACE reads through MiXCR, storing one row per CDR3 protein. The data hold 1.5 million to 2 million distinct CDR3 sequences, with around 48% observed a single time. Sequenced sample: blood. The source is a woman in her thirties or forties in good health.

CDR3 residues: CSANRDTINSPLHF. The CDR3 DNA reads as TGCAGTGCTAACCGGGACACCATTAATTCACCCCTCCACTTT. The chain carries TRBV20-1 and TRBJ1-6; TRBD1 is a possible D gene (6 bases). The CDR3 loop spans 14 amino acids. Looked up from germline, CDR1 is DFQATT and CDR2 is SNEGSKA (reference sequence). V lost 4 bases and J 6 bases, leaving 13 bases between the germline ends.

In regard to this clonotype: Mismatch with germline at one junction end may stem from a read error. The J gene is TRBJ2-1, the V gene TRBV20-1, with D possibly TRBD1 on 5 matching bases. Per germline, CDR1 DFQATT and CDR2 SNEGSKA (reference sequence). The CDR3 sequence is 12 residues long. CDR3 DNA sequence: TGTAGTGCTAGTGTCAGGGAAAATGAGCAGTTCTTC. Encoded protein: CSASVRENEQFF.

V is TRBV20-1 and J is TRBJ2-3; D may be TRBD1 (6 bases). The V end was cut by 0 bases, the J end by 5 bases, with 15 bases between. From germline, CDR1 is DFQATT and CDR2 SNEGSKA (reference sequence). CDR3 length: 15 residues. The CDR3 coding sequence is TGCAGTGCTAGAGAAACAGGGTTGAGAGGAGATACGCAGTATTTT. Translated: CSARETGLRGDTQYF.

The rearrangement uses TRBV10-2 and TRBJ1-2, with a possible D match to TRBD1 (6 bases). This CDR3 is built from 14 residues. The germline V and J ends were trimmed by 6 bases and 4 bases, with 15 bases remaining between them. CDR1 WSHSY and CDR2 SAAADI come from the germline V gene. The CDR3 reads CASRTTGLGYGYTF. The CDR3, as DNA: TGCGCCAGCAGAACAACAGGGCTCGGCTATGGCTACACCTTC.

The chain employs TRBV14 and TRBJ2-5; 10 nucleotides agree with TRBD2. The CDR3 runs 15 residues. Trimming cost V 5 bases and J 1 base; bases outside gene matches: 4. Germline V gene sequence: CDR1 SGHDN, CDR2 FVKESK. The CDR3 here is CASSKSGGAQETQYF. CDR3 DNA sequence: TGTGCCAGCAGCAAAAGCGGGGGGGCCCAAGAGACCCAGTACTTC.

This rearrangement joins TRBV28 to TRBJ2-5; no definite D call. The CDR3 totals 16 residues. Germline lookup yields CDR1 MDHEN and CDR2 SYDVKM. V was pared by 6 bases and J by 1 base, with 18 bases between. In DNA, the CDR3 is TGTGCCAGCAGGCCCGTGGTGCTAAACCTCCAAGAGACCCAGTACTTC. It is translated as CASRPVVLNLQETQYF.

This clonotype was counted ten times or more. This rearrangement joins TRBV5-1 to TRBJ1-2; D is unclear. This CDR3 has 13 amino acids. Trimming removed 5 bases from V and 6 bases from J, with 14 bases in between. Looked up from germline, CDR1 is SGHRS and CDR2 is YFSETQ. CDR3 DNA: TGCGCCAGCAGTTCCTTCGGTGGGAATGGCTACACCTTC. Encoded protein: CASSSFGGNGYTF.

The sample holds one count of this clonotype. The rearrangement links TRBV27 to TRBJ2-3; D possibly uses TRBD1 or TRBD2 (5 bases each). The CDR3 is 15 residues long. Trimming stripped 0 bases from V and 7 bases from J, with 14 bases between. The germline gives CDR1 MNHEY, CDR2 SMNVEV (reference sequence). CDR3: CASSLSDEGRNTQYF. CDR3 coding DNA: TGTGCCAGCAGTTTATCGGACGAGGGGAGAAATACGCAGTATTTT.

This clonotype was observed a few times. J is TRBJ2-1 and V is TRBV27; 12 bases line up with TRBD2. J gave up 8 bases and V 6 bases, and 14 bases lay outside the gene matches. The germline V gene has CDR1 MNHEY and CDR2 SMNVEV (reference sequence). The CDR3 contains 17 residues. The DNA for the CDR3 is TGTGCCAGCAGGAATCGCCGACTAGCGGGGGCCAGGGATGAGCAGTTCTTC. This sequence encodes CASRNRRLAGARDEQFF.

In this sample, this clonotype turned up a few times. J is TRBJ2-5 and V is TRBV15, with a possible D match to TRBD2 (6 bases). This CDR3 contains 16 residues. Germline-derived CDR1 and CDR2 are LNHNV and YYDKDF (reference sequence). Between the trimmed V and J ends, which lost 0 bases and 2 bases, there was a span of 13 bases. CDR3: CATSRDFSGRQETQYF. The CDR3 bases are TGTGCCACCAGCAGAGATTTTAGCGGACGTCAAGAGACCCAGTACTTC.

The J gene is TRBJ2-7, the V gene TRBV5-1, with TRBD1 identical over 8 bases. The DNA matches TRBJ2-4 better at its end, which makes the J call doubtful. CDR1 is SGHRS, CDR2 YFSETQ, per germline. The CDR3 extends over 14 amino acids. The CDR3: CASSLGQGLGIQYF. The CDR3 coding sequence is TGCGCCAGCAGCTTGGGACAGGGGTTGGGCATTCAGTACTTC.

The chain has TRBV6-5 and TRBJ2-3, with 10 bases fitting TRBD2. V lost 0 bases and J lost 5; bases outside the gene matches: 5. Germline V CDR1 and CDR2: MNHEY, SVGAGI. The CDR3 covers 16 residues. The DNA for the CDR3 is TGTGCCAGCAGTTACTCGTCTAGCGGGGGTCAAGATACGCAGTATTTT. It translates to CASSYSSSGGQDTQYF.

This clonotype was observed a few times. The chain links TRBV25-1 to TRBJ1-4; D unresolved. Trimming removed 8 bases at V and 6 bases at J, with 7 bases between. Germline values: CDR1 MGHDK, CDR2 SYGVNS. CDR3 size: 11 residues. The CDR3 spells CASGWDEKLFF. CDR3 DNA sequence: TGTGCCAGCGGTTGGGATGAAAAACTGTTTTTT. Drawing the rest from reference TRBV25-1 and TRBJ1-4, the complete variable domain is EADIYQTPRYLVIGTGKKITLECSQTMGHDKMYWYQQDPGMELHLIHYSYGVNSTEKGDLSSESTVSRIRTEHFPLTLESARPSHTSQYLCASGWDEKLFFGSGTQLSVL.

This clonotype was seen just once. V gene TRBV25-1 combines with J gene TRBJ1-4; D perhaps matches TRBD1 (5 bases). CDR1 and CDR2 from the germline V gene are MGHDK and SYGVNS. The CDR3 sequence is 15 residues long. V lost 8 bases and J 8 bases, leaving 21 bases between the germline ends. CDR3 protein: CASANLSGPTEKLFF. CDR3 DNA sequence: TGTGCCAGCGCGAATCTATCGGGACCGACGGAAAAACTGTTTTTT.